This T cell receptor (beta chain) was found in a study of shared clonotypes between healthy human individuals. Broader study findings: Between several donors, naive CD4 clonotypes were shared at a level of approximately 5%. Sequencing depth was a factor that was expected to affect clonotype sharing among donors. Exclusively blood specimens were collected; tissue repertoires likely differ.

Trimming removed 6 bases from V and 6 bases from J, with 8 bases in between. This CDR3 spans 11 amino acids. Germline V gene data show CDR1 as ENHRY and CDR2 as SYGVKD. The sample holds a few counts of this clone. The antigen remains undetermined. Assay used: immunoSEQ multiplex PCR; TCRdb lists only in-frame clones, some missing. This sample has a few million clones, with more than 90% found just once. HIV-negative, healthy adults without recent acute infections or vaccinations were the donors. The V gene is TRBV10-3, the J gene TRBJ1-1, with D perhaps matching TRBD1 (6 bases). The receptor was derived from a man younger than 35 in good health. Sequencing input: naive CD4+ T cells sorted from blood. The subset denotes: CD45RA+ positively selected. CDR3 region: CAISTGSEAFF. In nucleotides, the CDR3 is TGTGCCATCAGCACAGGGTCTGAAGCTTTCTTT.